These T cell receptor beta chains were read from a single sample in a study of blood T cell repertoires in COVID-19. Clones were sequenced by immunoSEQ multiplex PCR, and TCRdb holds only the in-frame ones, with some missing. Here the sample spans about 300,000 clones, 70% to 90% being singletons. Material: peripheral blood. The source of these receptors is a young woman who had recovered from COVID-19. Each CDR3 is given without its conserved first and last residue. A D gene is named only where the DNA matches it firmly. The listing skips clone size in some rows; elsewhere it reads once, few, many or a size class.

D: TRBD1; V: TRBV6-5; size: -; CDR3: ASSPSGQGGSPLH
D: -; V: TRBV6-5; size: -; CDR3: ASSPRGSNSPLH
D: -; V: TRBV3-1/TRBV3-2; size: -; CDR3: ASSQETSAYNEQF
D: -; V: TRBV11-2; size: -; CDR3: ASSLQVNSYEQY
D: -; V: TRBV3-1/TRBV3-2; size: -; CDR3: ASSQDTLGRGGAVNEQF
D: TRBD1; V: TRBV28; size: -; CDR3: ASSTQGDHQPQH
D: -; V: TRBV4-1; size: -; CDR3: ASSQRSLQEFANEKLF
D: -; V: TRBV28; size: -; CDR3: ASSPGRGRNTIY
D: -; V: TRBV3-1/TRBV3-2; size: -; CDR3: ASSQGGNSPLH
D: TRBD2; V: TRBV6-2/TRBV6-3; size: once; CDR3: ASSRLTSGGTQY
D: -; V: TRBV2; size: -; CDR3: ASGGQRQPQH
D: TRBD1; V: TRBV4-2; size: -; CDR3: ASSQDGTDNYGYT
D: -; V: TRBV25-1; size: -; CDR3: ASSSRGARNEQF
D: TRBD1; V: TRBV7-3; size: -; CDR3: ASRDEGTANSPLH
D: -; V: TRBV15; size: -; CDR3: ATSRDVLQPQH
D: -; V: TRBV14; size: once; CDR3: ASSRTYNQPQH
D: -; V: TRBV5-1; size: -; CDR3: ASSLDQYNEQF
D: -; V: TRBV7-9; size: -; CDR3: ASSYGVEQF
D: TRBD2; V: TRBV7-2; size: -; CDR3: ASSQGLAGGPNEQF
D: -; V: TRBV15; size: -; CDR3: ATSRDRTDTEAF
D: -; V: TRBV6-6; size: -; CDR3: ATGDTSYEQY
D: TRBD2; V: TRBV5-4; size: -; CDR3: ASSFVRGGYQETQY
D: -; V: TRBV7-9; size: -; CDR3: ASSLGPLGSEQY
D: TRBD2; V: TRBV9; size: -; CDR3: ASSVLRGANTGELF
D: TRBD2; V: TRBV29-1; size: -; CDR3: SVEKVAGGSLLQETQY
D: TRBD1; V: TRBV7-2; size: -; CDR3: ASSRHYQATGAYTQY
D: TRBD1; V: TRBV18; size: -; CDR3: ASSRTGSDTGELF
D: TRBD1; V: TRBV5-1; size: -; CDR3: ASSEETGFNEKLF